The 4 T cell receptor beta chains presented below share a single source sample, sequenced in a study of early stage breast cancer tumors. Sequenced by immunoSEQ multiplex PCR; TCRdb stores in-frame clones only, minus some. The table has about 50,000 clones, just under 80% seen once. The sequenced sample was blood. The source is a person aged 35-49 years with breast cancer.

The chain links TRBV19 to TRBJ2-3; D is ambiguous. The CDR3 consists of 15 residues. V shed 6 bases and J shed 0 bases, with 13 bases lying between them. Germline lookup yields CDR1 LNHDA and CDR2 SQIVND (reference sequence). The CDR3 protein is CASRNSGTSTDTQYF. As DNA, the CDR3 is TGTGCCAGTAGAAATTCAGGAACTAGCACAGATACGCAGTATTTT. The entire variable domain, with the rest obtained from reference TRBV19 and TRBJ2-3, is as follows: DGGITQSPKYLFRKEGQNVTLSCEQNLNHDAMYWYRQDPGQGLRLIYYSQIVNDFQKGDIAEGYSVSREKKESFPLTVTSAQKNPTAFYLCASRNSGTSTDTQYFGPGTRLTVL.

V usage is TRBV29-1 and J usage is TRBJ2-3; a possible D gene is TRBD2 (7 bases). Germline V gives CDR1 SQVTM, CDR2 ANQGSEA. Trimming stripped 3 bases from V and 3 bases from J, with 10 bases between. CDR3 size: 13 residues. CDR3 residues: CSVDRGGTDTQYF. The DNA for the CDR3 is TGCAGCGTTGACAGGGGAGGGACAGATACGCAGTATTTT.

The rearrangement joins TRBV7-2 to TRBJ2-3; D gene unclear. The CDR3 runs to 13 residues. Trimming removed 6 bases from V and 0 bases from J, with 7 bases in between. From germline, CDR1 is SGHTA and CDR2 FQGNSA. The CDR3 DNA sequence: TGTGCCAGCAGACATACTAGCACAGATACGCAGTATTTT. Translating it yields CASRHTSTDTQYF.

This clone is a singleton in its sample. CDR3 protein: CASSLQLGTNEKLFF. For the CDR3, the DNA is TGCGCCAGCAGCCTCCAACTAGGCACTAATGAAAAACTGTTTTTT. This chain connects TRBV5-1 to TRBJ1-4; D is ambiguous. The V gene lost 4 bases and the J gene lost 2 bases, with 12 bases spanning the gap. Germline-derived CDR1 and CDR2 are SGHRS and YFSETQ. The CDR3 extends over 15 amino acids.